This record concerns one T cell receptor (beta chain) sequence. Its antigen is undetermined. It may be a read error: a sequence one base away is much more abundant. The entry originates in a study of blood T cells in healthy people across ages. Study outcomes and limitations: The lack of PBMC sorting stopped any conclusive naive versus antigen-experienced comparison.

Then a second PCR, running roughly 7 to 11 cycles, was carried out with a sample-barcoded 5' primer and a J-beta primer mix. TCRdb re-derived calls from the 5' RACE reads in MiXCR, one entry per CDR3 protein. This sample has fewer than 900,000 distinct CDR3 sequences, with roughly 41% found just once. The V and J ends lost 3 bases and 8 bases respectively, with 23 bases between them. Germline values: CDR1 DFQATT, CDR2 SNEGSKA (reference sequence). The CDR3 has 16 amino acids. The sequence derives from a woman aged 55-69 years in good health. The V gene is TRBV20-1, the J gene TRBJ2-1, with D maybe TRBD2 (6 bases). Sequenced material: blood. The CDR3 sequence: CSASTGEAPNLHEQFF. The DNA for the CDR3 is TGCAGTGCTAGTACTGGGGAGGCCCCCAATCTCCATGAGCAGTTCTTC.